This T cell receptor beta chain originates from a study of regulatory T cells in long-lasting Graves disease. This clonotype was found many times. Its cognate antigen is unknown. Sample time point: persistent/refractory GD, antithyroid drugs over 5 years with positive TRAb. PBMC RNA was the source of the TCR library. Germline assignment: CDR1 SQVTM and CDR2 ANQGSEA. The length of the CDR3 is 12 residues. The V end was cut by 4 bases, the J end by 0 bases, with 6 bases between. TCR beta libraries were built with iRepertoire HTBI primers and Arm-PCR of CDR3 regions. Original handling: The study identified 50 to 70 TRBV and more than 11 TRBJ segments across samples. TCRdb itself ran the multiplex PCR reads through MiXCR, one entry per CDR3 protein. TCRdb, not the authors, supplied the V and J calls. The sample shows a few hundred thousand distinct CDR3 sequences, 23% of them seen only once. Study-wide points: Newly diagnosed disease favored TRBV20-1 and TRBJ2-1 over persistent disease. A greater number of public clonotypes (roughly 2,700) was shared by persistent patients than by new patients (approximately 880). Thyroid tissue went unstudied; only peripheral blood was examined.

Material: peripheral blood mononuclear cells (PBMCs), obtained when the disease was refractory, from a patient treated with antithyroid drugs. The sequence derives from a female donor with Graves disease. This rearrangement joins TRBV29-1 to TRBJ1-1, with D uncertain. The CDR3 nucleotides are TGCAGCGTTGCTCAGATGAACACTGAAGCTTTCTTT. Translated, it gives CSVAQMNTEAFF.